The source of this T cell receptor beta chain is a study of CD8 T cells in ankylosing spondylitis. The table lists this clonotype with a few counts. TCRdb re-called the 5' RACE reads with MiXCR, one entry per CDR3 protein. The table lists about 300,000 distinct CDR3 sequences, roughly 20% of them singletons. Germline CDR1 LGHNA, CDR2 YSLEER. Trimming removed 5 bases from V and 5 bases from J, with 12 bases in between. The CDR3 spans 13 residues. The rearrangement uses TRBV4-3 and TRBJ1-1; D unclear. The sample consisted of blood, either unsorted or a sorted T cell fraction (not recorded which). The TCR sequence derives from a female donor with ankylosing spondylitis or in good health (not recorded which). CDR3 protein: CASSRSLRTEAFF. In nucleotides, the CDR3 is TGCGCCAGCAGCAGATCTTTGAGGACTGAAGCTTTCTTT.